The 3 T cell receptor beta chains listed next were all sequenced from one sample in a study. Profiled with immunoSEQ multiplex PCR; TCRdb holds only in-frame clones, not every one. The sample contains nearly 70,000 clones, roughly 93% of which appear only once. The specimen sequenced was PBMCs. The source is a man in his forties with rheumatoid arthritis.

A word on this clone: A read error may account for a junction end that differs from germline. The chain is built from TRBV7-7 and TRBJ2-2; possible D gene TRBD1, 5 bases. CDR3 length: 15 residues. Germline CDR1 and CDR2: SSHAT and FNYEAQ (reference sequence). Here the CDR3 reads CASSIGHSNTGELFF. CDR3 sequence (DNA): TGTGCTAGCAGCATAGGACATTCGAACACCGGGGAGCTGTTTTTT.

This chain's CDR3 is CASSLSRQGSAPLHF. The CDR3 DNA sequence: TGTGCCAGCAGTTTATCGAGACAGGGGTCCGCACCCCTCCACTTT. The chain links TRBV27 to TRBJ1-6; 8 bases are a match to TRBD1. From germline, CDR1 is MNHEY and CDR2 SMNVEV (reference sequence). V shed 0 bases and J 11 bases; nucleotides not matched to a gene: 6. CDR3 length equals 15 residues.

The CDR3: CASKPGQGFYGYTF. CDR3 DNA: TGTGCCAGCAAACCGGGACAGGGTTTCTATGGCTACACCTTC. This rearrangement joins TRBV2 to TRBJ1-2; TRBD1 aligns across 9 bases. V lost 7 bases to trimming and J lost 4 bases; unmatched junction nucleotides: 7. Germline CDR1 reads SNHLY; CDR2 reads FYNNEI. The CDR3 runs 14 residues. The whole variable domain, remainder taken from reference TRBV2 and TRBJ1-2, is EPEVTQTPSHQVTQMGQEVILRCVPISNHLYFYWYRQILGQKVEFLVSFYNNEISEKSEIFDDQFSVERPDGSNFTLKIRSTKLEDSAMYFCASKPGQGFYGYTFGSGTRLTVV.